The 22 T cell receptor beta chains listed next were all sequenced from one sample in a study of blood T cell repertoires in COVID-19. TCRdb's copy holds only in-frame clones and misses some; the assay was immunoSEQ multiplex PCR. This repertoire shows 150,000 to 200,000 clones, roughly 89% found once; its top ten account for under 15%. Sequenced sample: peripheral blood. The receptors were sampled from a woman in her sixties or seventies with COVID-19, enrolled during active disease.

This clone was counted a few times. This rearrangement joins TRBV14 to TRBJ1-1, with D possibly being TRBD1 (6 bases). CDR3 length: 13 amino acids. Germline loops: CDR1 SGHDN, CDR2 FVKESK. V lost 0 bases and J 8 bases, leaving 10 bases between the germline ends. CDR3 bases: TGTGCCAGCAGCCAAGAGGTTGGGACAGAAGCTTTCTTT. It codes for CASSQEVGTEAFF.

The chain joins TRBV19 to TRBJ2-5, with D possibly TRBD1 on 6 matching bases. The germline V gene has CDR1 LNHDA and CDR2 SQIVND (reference sequence). V lost 2 bases, J lost 4 bases, and 11 bases lay in between. The CDR3 is 14 residues long. CDR3 loop: CASSITGQGETQYF. The CDR3 DNA follows: TGTGCCAGTAGTATAACGGGACAAGGAGAGACCCAGTACTTC. Variable domain in full (rest from reference TRBV19 and TRBJ2-5): DGGITQSPKYLFRKEGQNVTLSCEQNLNHDAMYWYRQDPGQGLRLIYYSQIVNDFQKGDIAEGYSVSREKKESFPLTVTSAQKNPTAFYLCASSITGQGETQYFGPGTRLLVL.

The chain recombines TRBV2 with TRBJ1-4, with TRBD1 as a possible D gene (5 bases). V dropped 2 bases and J dropped 8 bases, with 15 bases sitting between them. The CDR3 consists of 15 residues. CDR1 SNHLY and CDR2 FYNNEI come from the germline V gene. CDR3 loop: CASSERGRTREKLFF. The CDR3 nucleotides are TGTGCCAGCAGTGAAAGGGGCCGAACGCGGGAAAAACTGTTTTTT.

The gene calls are TRBV30 and TRBJ1-1; 7 bases match TRBD1. Per the germline V gene, CDR1 is GTSNPN and CDR2 is SVGIG (reference sequence). The CDR3 extends over 13 amino acids. Trimming took 4 bases from V and 1 from J; bases not matched to a gene: 3. This chain's CDR3 is CAWTRQGNTEAFF. The CDR3 nucleotides are TGTGCCTGGACCAGACAGGGGAACACTGAAGCTTTCTTT.

The chain recombines TRBV30 with TRBJ2-7; D is unresolved. Germline assignment: CDR1 GTSNPN and CDR2 SVGIG (reference sequence). The CDR3 totals 11 residues. Trimming removed 1 base at V and 6 bases at J, with 7 bases between. This chain's CDR3 is CAWSALFEQYF. As DNA, the CDR3 is TGTGCCTGGAGTGCTCTCTTCGAGCAGTACTTC.

DNA of the CDR3: TGTGCCAGCAGCCCCAACGGGGGAGGAGAGACTGAAGCTTTCTTT. This translates into CASSPNGGGETEAFF. The V gene is TRBV3-1 (or the pseudogene TRBV3-2), the J gene TRBJ1-1, with a possible D match to TRBD1 (5 bases). Per the germline V gene, CDR1 is LGHDT and CDR2 is YNNKEL (reference sequence). CDR3 length equals 15 residues. The V end was cut by 4 bases, the J end by 5 bases, with 17 bases between.

This clone was observed a few times. This CDR3 is CASSVAGVGSYGYTF. CDR3 sequence (DNA): TGTGCCAGCAGCGTAGCCGGCGTCGGGTCCTATGGCTACACCTTC. The gene calls are TRBV9 and TRBJ1-2; D call uncertain. This CDR3 is 15 amino acids long. Germline V lookup: CDR1 SGDLS, CDR2 YYNGEE. V lost 0 bases and J 4 bases, leaving 13 bases between the germline ends.

This chain joins TRBV28 and TRBJ1-4; 7 nucleotides align to TRBD1. The CDR3 totals 15 residues. Germline loops: CDR1 MDHEN, CDR2 SYDVKM. Trimming at V came to 5 bases and at J to 8 bases, leaving 11 bases not matched to a gene. The CDR3 DNA sequence: TGTGCCAGCAGTGTTCCGGACAGGATCGGGGAAAAACTGTTTTTT. It encodes CASSVPDRIGEKLFF.

This chain connects TRBV14 to TRBJ1-1; D is unclear. The ends were cut back, 4 bases at V and 3 bases at J, with 9 bases in the middle. The germline gives CDR1 SGHDN, CDR2 FVKESK. The CDR3 consists of 13 residues. The CDR3: CASSPHMDTEAFF. The CDR3 bases are TGTGCCAGCAGCCCACACATGGACACTGAAGCTTTCTTT. The whole variable domain, remainder taken from reference TRBV14 and TRBJ1-1, is EAGVTQFPSHSVIEKGQTVTLRCDPISGHDNLYWYRRVMGKEIKFLLHFVKESKQDESGMPNNRFLAERTGGTYSTLKVQPAELEDSGVYFCASSPHMDTEAFFGQGTRLTVV.

The gene calls are TRBV24-1 and TRBJ2-1; TRBD1 matches at 10 bases. The CDR3 sequence is 13 residues long. Trimming cost V 10 bases and J 6 bases; bases outside gene matches: 5. Germline CDR1 KGHDR, CDR2 SFDVKD. CDR3 amino acids: CATRQGAINEQFF. CDR3 coding DNA: TGTGCCACTAGACAGGGGGCGATCAATGAGCAGTTCTTC.

The V gene is TRBV5-1, the J gene TRBJ2-3; the match to TRBD1 covers 9 bases. V shed 0 bases, J shed 1 base, and the junction held 3 bases outside the gene matches. The V gene's germline CDR1 is SGHRS and CDR2 YFSETQ. CDR3 length: 16 residues. CDR3: CASSLGDRVGTDTQYF. The CDR3 nucleotides read TGCGCCAGCAGCTTGGGGGACAGGGTAGGCACAGATACGCAGTATTTT.

The J gene is TRBJ2-3, the V gene TRBV14, with 12 bases lining up with TRBD2. In germline, CDR1 is SGHDN, CDR2 FVKESK. The CDR3 runs to 15 residues. The junction had 8 bases not matched to a gene; V was cut back by 2 bases and J by 11 bases. The chain's CDR3 is CASSQPRTSGTGQYF. CDR3 DNA sequence: TGTGCCAGCAGCCAACCAAGGACTAGCGGGACTGGGCAGTATTTT.

In DNA form, the CDR3 reads TGCGCCAGCAGCTTGGGGACAGCTCTATCCTACGAGCAGTACTTC. Translating gives CASSLGTALSYEQYF. This chain joins TRBV5-1 and TRBJ2-7, with D perhaps TRBD1 (6 bases). The CDR3 is made up of 15 amino acids. Trimming stripped 0 bases from V and 1 base from J, with 11 bases between. Germline V gene sequence: CDR1 SGHRS, CDR2 YFSETQ.

At least ten counts were recorded for this clone. The chain has TRBV5-6 and TRBJ1-5; D unresolved. CDR1 and CDR2 from the germline V gene are SGHDT and YYEEEE. V was cut by 2 bases and J by 2 bases, with 8 bases left in between. The CDR3 loop spans 14 amino acids. CDR3 DNA: TGTGCCAGCAGCTTCAGGTTTCGCAATCAGCCCCAGCATTTT. Protein product: CASSFRFRNQPQHF.

This clone was seen just once. This sequence joins TRBV5-4 and TRBJ2-2; no definite D call. Trimming shortened V by 0 bases and J by 6 bases, and 9 bases separated the two germline ends. CDR3 length: 14 amino acids. Germline CDR1 and CDR2: SGHNT and YYREEE (reference sequence). The DNA of the CDR3 is TGTGCCAGCAGCTTGGAACAACATTCCGGGGAGCTGTTTTTT. Residues: CASSLEQHSGELFF.

The V gene is TRBV3-1 (or the pseudogene TRBV3-2), the J gene TRBJ2-5; a possible D gene is TRBD2 (5 bases). The germline V gene encodes CDR1 LGHDT and CDR2 YNNKEL (reference sequence). The CDR3 contains 14 residues. Trimming removed 4 bases at V and 2 bases at J, with 11 bases between. Written as DNA, the CDR3 is TGTGCCAGCAGCCTCGGAAGAGGGCAAGAGACCCAGTACTTC. Protein product: CASSLGRGQETQYF.

The rearrangement links TRBV19 to TRBJ2-1; 7 nucleotides match TRBD1. Germline trimming cut 5 bases from V and 0 bases from J; bases unmatched to any gene: 4. The CDR3 length is 15 residues. Germline loops: CDR1 LNHDA, CDR2 SQIVND (reference sequence). The CDR3 sequence is CASSEDRDSYNEQFF. The CDR3, as DNA: TGTGCCAGTAGTGAAGACAGGGACTCCTACAATGAGCAGTTCTTC.

The sample holds a few counts of this clone. CDR3 region: CASSPGQGPRETQYF. DNA for the CDR3: TGTGCCAGCAGCCCGGGACAGGGACCCCGAGAGACCCAGTACTTC. The rearrangement joins TRBV3-1 (or the pseudogene TRBV3-2) to TRBJ2-5; 9 bases match TRBD1. CDR3 size: 15 residues. The germline V gene has CDR1 LGHDT and CDR2 YNNKEL (reference sequence). With V trimmed by 4 bases and J by 4 bases, 7 bases remained unmatched.

The gene calls are TRBV28 and TRBJ2-3; 11 nucleotides line up with TRBD2. Germline CDR1 reads MDHEN; CDR2 reads SYDVKM. There are 15 residues in the CDR3. With V trimmed by 10 bases and J by 1 base, 7 bases remained unmatched. Here the CDR3 reads CATSEGLAGTDTQYF. The CDR3 DNA sequence: TGTGCCACTTCAGAGGGACTAGCGGGCACAGATACGCAGTATTTT.

The chain carries TRBV7-3 and TRBJ1-1; D is perhaps TRBD1 (5 bases). Germline V lookup: CDR1 SGHTA, CDR2 FQGTGA. The CDR3 has 13 residues. V lost 3 bases and J lost 2, with 7 bases in between. The CDR3 bases are TGTGCCAGCAGCTTGGGGCGCAACACTGAAGCTTTCTTT. It is translated as CASSLGRNTEAFF.

The V call is TRBV4-1, the J call TRBJ2-5, with D perhaps matching TRBD1 (6 bases). Trimming stripped 4 bases from V and 2 bases from J, with 14 bases between. The CDR3 totals 15 residues. CDR1 is MGHRA, CDR2 YSYEKL, per germline. In DNA form, the CDR3 reads TGCGCCAGCAGCCGCAGGGGCTACGAACAAGAGACCCAGTACTTC. Amino acids: CASSRRGYEQETQYF.

The chain recombines TRBV28 with TRBJ1-5; 7 bases fit TRBD1. The CDR3 loop spans 13 amino acids. Looked up from germline, CDR1 is MDHEN and CDR2 is SYDVKM. V shed 6 bases and J 5 bases; nucleotides not matched to a gene: 4. CDR3: CASRGDSHQPQHF. CDR3 in DNA: TGTGCCAGCAGGGGGGACAGCCATCAGCCCCAGCATTTT.